The present T cell receptor (beta chain) was sequenced within a study of blood T cell repertoires in COVID-19. The CDR3 has 11 amino acids. The germline CDR1 and CDR2 sequences are MNHEY and SMNVEV (reference sequence). With 8 bases removed from V and 6 bases from J, the gap between germline ends came to 10 bases. The data were produced by immunoSEQ multiplex PCR, yet TCRdb's version contains in-frame clones alone and is incomplete. Of about 370,000 clones listed, 85% to 90% are singletons. The receptor's source is a man between 18 and 35 years old who had recovered from COVID-19. The chain employs TRBV27 and TRBJ1-1, with D possibly matching TRBD1 (5 bases). Sequenced input: PBMCs or T cells enriched from blood (not recorded which). The CDR3 region is CASGRGAEAFF. The CDR3 DNA reads TGTGCCAGCGGGAGGGGCGCTGAAGCTTTCTTT.